This T cell receptor (beta chain) was obtained from a study of T cells in Graves' hyperthyroidism and ophthalmopathy. Enrolled ophthalmopathy patients presented with a Clinical Activity Score of at least 3, a NOSPECS grade of at least 4, and disease duration under 3 months. Per germline, CDR1 MNHNS and CDR2 SASEGT. The V gene lost 7 bases and the J gene lost 2 bases, with 14 bases spanning the gap. CDR3 length: 14 amino acids. RNA transcripts were the template for amplifying TCR beta CDR3 regions. During a first-round RT-PCR of the TCR CDR3, the HTBI primer set was used. TCRdb reprocessed the multiplex PCR reads via MiXCR and lists one record per CDR3 protein. The profile shows a few hundred thousand distinct CDR3 sequences, approximately 16% of them singletons.

The receptor's source is a woman aged 40-49 years with Graves' ophthalmopathy. The chain combines TRBV6-1 with TRBJ1-1; D call uncertain. Specimen: blood. The DNA of the CDR3 is TGTGCCAGCACCAACCCGGGCAGCAACACTGAAGCTTTCTTT. Its protein product is CASTNPGSNTEAFF.